One and the same sample provided the 9 T cell receptor beta chains below, sequenced in a study of T-cell memory formation after mild COVID-19. Using its own MiXCR run on the 5' RACE reads, TCRdb lists one record per CDR3 protein. The table records roughly 480,000 distinct CDR3 sequences, more than 20% of them present only once. Sequencing was carried out using PBMCs or a T cell subset sorted from them (not recorded which). The receptors originated from an adult woman who had mild COVID-19 (a few samples of this study predate the infection). Cell type and time point are not known.

V gene TRBV29-1 combines with J gene TRBJ2-1; possibly TRBD2 for D (6 bases). Germline V gene data show CDR1 as SQVTM and CDR2 as ANQGSEA. V gave up 4 bases and J gave up 9 bases, with 16 bases separating them. CDR3 length equals 13 residues. CDR3 DNA: TGCAGCGTTGGCCCTAGACTAGTTAGTGAGCAGTTCTTC. Its protein product is CSVGPRLVSEQFF.

The chain employs TRBV24-1 and TRBJ2-1, with 7 positions matching TRBD2. Germline CDR1 KGHDR, CDR2 SFDVKD. There are 15 residues in the CDR3. After removal of 0 bases from V and 8 bases from J, the junction contained 6 bases not matched to a gene. The CDR3 region has the DNA TGTGCCACCAGTGATTTGTGGGGGGGTAGGGATGAGCAGTTCTTC. Its translation: CATSDLWGGRDEQFF.

This chain uses TRBV11-2 with TRBJ2-7, with a possible D match to TRBD1 (5 bases). Deletions cut 3 bases from V and 0 bases from J, with 12 bases between. The germline gives CDR1 SGHAT, CDR2 FQNNGV. The CDR3 covers 15 residues. CDR3 sequence (DNA): TGTGCCAGCAGCTTGGGGCGGACGGTCTCCTACGAGCAGTACTTC. Residues: CASSLGRTVSYEQYF.

The gene calls are TRBV5-1 and TRBJ2-1, with D maybe TRBD1 (6 bases). Germline loops: CDR1 SGHRS, CDR2 YFSETQ. Between the trimmed V and J ends, which lost 4 bases and 5 bases, there was a span of 13 bases. The CDR3 runs 14 residues. CDR3 sequence reads: CASSPGQTNNEQFF. In DNA, the CDR3 is TGCGCCAGCAGCCCCGGACAGACCAACAATGAGCAGTTCTTC.

This clonotype showed up just a few times. This CDR3 is CASKGTGGQGQFF. In DNA form, the CDR3 reads TGTGCCAGCAAGGGTACCGGAGGCCAGGGGCAGTTCTTC. J is TRBJ2-1 and V is TRBV2; D might be TRBD1 or TRBD2, each matching 5 bases. Germline CDR1 and CDR2: SNHLY and FYNNEI. There are 13 residues in the CDR3. The V end lost 7 bases, the J end lost 12 bases, and 19 bases lay between the germline ends.

The V and J genes are TRBV7-9 and TRBJ2-7, with 14 nucleotides matching TRBD2. Germline CDR1 reads SEHNR; CDR2 reads FQNEAQ (reference sequence). This CDR3 has 16 amino acids. Germline trimming cut 4 bases from V and 3 bases from J; bases unmatched to any gene: 5. The CDR3 here is CASSSETSGGDYEQYF. Written as DNA, the CDR3 is TGTGCCAGCAGCTCCGAGACTAGCGGGGGGGACTACGAGCAGTACTTC.

In this sample, this clonotype turned up a few times. The chain has TRBV24-1 and TRBJ2-3; TRBD1 aligns across 7 bases. Germline CDR1 and CDR2: KGHDR and SFDVKD. J lost 2 bases, V lost 4 bases, and 5 bases had no gene match. CDR3 length: 15 amino acids. CDR3 protein: CATSEGTAATDTQYF. CDR3 in DNA: TGTGCCACCAGTGAAGGGACAGCGGCCACAGATACGCAGTATTTT.

This chain joins TRBV13 and TRBJ1-1; D unclear. V dropped 7 bases and J dropped 0 bases, with 12 bases sitting between them. The CDR3 loop spans 14 amino acids. CDR1 and CDR2 from the germline V gene are PRHDT and FYEKMQ (reference sequence). The CDR3 sequence: CASNVFAMNTEAFF. In DNA form, the CDR3 reads TGTGCCAGCAACGTCTTCGCAATGAACACTGAAGCTTTCTTT.

This clonotype showed up many times. This rearrangement joins TRBV7-6 to TRBJ2-2; D not resolved. Trimming removed 3 bases at V and 1 base at J, with 6 bases between. The CDR3 consists of 14 residues. Germline CDR1 and CDR2: SGHVS and FNYEAQ. The CDR3 DNA reads as TGTGCCAGCAGCTTCCAACTGAACACCGGGGAGCTGTTTTTT. Its protein is CASSFQLNTGELFF.